This TCR beta chain originates from a study of T-cell reconstitution after alpha-beta-depleted transplantation in children. General observations from the study: About two months after transplant, alpha-beta T cells reportedly came from several hundred expanded graft clones. Several patients had high TCRbeta diversity at day 60; it came from surviving recipient T cells and thymic progenitors. Newly generated T cells supplied most T-cell counts and diversity one year post-transplant.

Preparing the TCRbeta library involved the use of unique molecular identifiers. A single record per CDR3 protein comes from TCRdb applying MiXCR to the PCR reads. Among 84,000 or so distinct CDR3 sequences listed, roughly a sixth were seen once. As concerns this clonotype: No antigen is known for it.

V lost 6 bases, J lost 6 bases, and 16 bases lay in between. Per the germline V gene, CDR1 is MNHEY and CDR2 is SMNVEV (reference sequence). The CDR3 covers 14 residues. Specimen: PBMCs, mostly from graft donor cells, collected 180 days after TCRalphabeta/CD19-depleted stem cell transplant. The V call is TRBV27, the J call TRBJ2-3, with D perhaps matching TRBD1 or TRBD2 (5 bases each). This sequence originates from a male patient aged 2-9 years who had a stem cell transplant for acute lymphoblastic leukemia, so the T cells may come from the graft donor. CDR3 protein: CASRPGALGDTQYF. CDR3 sequence (DNA): TGTGCCAGCAGACCCGGGGCGCTAGGTGATACGCAGTATTTT.